This TCR beta chain was recorded in a study of T cell repertoires in cytomegalovirus infection. About the study: It was the public TCR beta signatures that indicated both CMV infection and matching HLA type. General study findings and limits: The ex vivo response showed dominance by HLA-C-restricted CMV-specific TCR beta clonotypes. Cumulative public TCR beta family frequency identified carriers of CMV plus the relevant HLA.

Turning to this clonotype: Its cognate antigen is unknown.

V lost 6 bases, J lost 2 bases, and 11 bases lay in between. The germline gives CDR1 KGHSH, CDR2 LQKENI. The CDR3 is 14 residues long. One entry per CDR3 protein, called by TCRdb with MiXCR from the reads. The table has more than 85,000 distinct CDR3 sequences, more than 15% seen once. The genes are TRBV18 and TRBJ1-5; D unresolved. Sequencing was performed on PBMCs. This clonotype was sampled from a human donor in good health (CMV status not recorded). Some clones in this sample may be carry-over from other donors' samples. The CDR3 loop reads CASSPDTRNQPQHF. The CDR3 bases are TGTGCCAGCTCCCCCGACACCCGCAATCAGCCCCAGCATTTT.